The rows below give T cell receptor beta chains drawn from one sample of a study of blood T cell repertoires in COVID-19. Here immunoSEQ multiplex PCR was the method, and the copy in TCRdb shows in-frame clones only, minus some. The sample shows 150,000 or so clones, roughly 91% of them seen only once. Source material: peripheral blood. The receptors derive from a man between 18 and 35 years old with acute or convalescent COVID-19. Both conserved end residues are part of each CDR3. D genes are given only for firm matches. Size tells how often a clone was seen (once, few, many) or the class of an expanded clone, and some rows leave it out.

j_call cdr3_length v_call d_call clone_size cdr3_aa cdr3_nt
TRBJ2-1 16 TRBV2 TRBD1 - CASSVGTGFSYNEQFF TGTGCCAGCAGTGTGGGGACAGGGTTCTCCTACAATGAGCAGTTCTTC
TRBJ1-5 16 TRBV7-6 TRBD1 - CASSPGTGDSNQPQHF TGTGCCAGCAGCCCCGGGACAGGGGACAGCAATCAGCCCCAGCATTTT
TRBJ2-5 12 TRBV30 - - CAFRPGGKTQYF TGTGCCTTCCGTCCGGGCGGGAAGACCCAGTACTTC
TRBJ2-3 15 TRBV7-2 - - CASSSGTLGTDTQYF TGTGCCAGCAGCTCCGGAACCCTAGGCACAGATACGCAGTATTTT
TRBJ1-1 13 TRBV25-1 - - CATGLLGDTEAFF TGTGCCACCGGCTTATTAGGGGACACTGAAGCTTTCTTT
TRBJ1-1 14 TRBV5-1 - - CASSLVAVNTEAFF TGCGCCAGCAGCTTGGTCGCGGTGAACACTGAAGCTTTCTTT
TRBJ1-1 14 TRBV5-1 - once CASSLGEGVIEAFF TGCGCCAGCAGCTTGGGGGAAGGGGTAATTGAAGCTTTCTTT
TRBJ2-7 15 TRBV25-1 TRBD2 - CASIGVAGRGYEQYF TGTGCCAGCATTGGGGTAGCGGGAAGGGGGTACGAGCAGTACTTC
TRBJ1-5 13 TRBV7-8 - - CASSLRVVQPQHF TGTGCCAGCAGCTTGAGGGTAGTGCAGCCCCAGCATTTT
TRBJ1-5 15 TRBV5-4 TRBD1 - CASSAGTAPNQPQHF TGTGCCAGCAGCGCCGGGACAGCCCCCAATCAGCCCCAGCATTTT
TRBJ2-7 13 TRBV7-7 - - CASSLESSYEQYF TGTGCCAGCAGCTTAGAATCGTCTTACGAGCAGTACTTC
TRBJ1-1 16 TRBV10-2 TRBD1 - CASRTGTGTGYTEAFF TGCGCCAGCAGGACCGGGACAGGGACTGGATACACTGAAGCTTTCTTT
TRBJ2-3 15 TRBV7-9 - - CASSLIGEYTDTQYF TGTGCCAGCAGCTTAATAGGAGAATACACAGATACGCAGTATTTT
TRBJ1-4 14 TRBV7-8 - - CASSLQGWGEKLFF TGTGCCAGCAGCCTACAGGGCTGGGGAGAAAAACTGTTTTTT
TRBJ2-4 18 TRBV19 - once CASSIPGLSAVAKNIQYF TGTGCCAGTAGTATCCCTGGACTCTCCGCGGTCGCCAAAAACATTCAGTACTTC
TRBJ2-5 14 TRBV6-5 - - CASSYSPTGETQYF TGTGCCAGCAGTTACTCGCCTACAGGAGAGACCCAGTACTTC
TRBJ1-3 14 TRBV11-2 TRBD1 - CASSLEDRGNTIYF TGTGCCAGCAGCTTGGAGGACAGGGGAAACACCATATATTTT
TRBJ2-1 17 TRBV5-1 TRBD2 once CASSFLMPGLAGNEQFF TGCGCCAGCAGCTTCCTGATGCCGGGACTAGCGGGCAATGAGCAGTTCTTC
TRBJ1-4 14 TRBV6-5 - - CASSSRGGGEKLFF TGTGCCAGCAGCTCCAGGGGTGGTGGCGAAAAACTGTTTTTT
TRBJ1-2 14 TRBV4-2 - - CASSQEQAEYGYTF TGTGCCAGCAGCCAAGAACAGGCCGAATATGGCTACACCTTC
TRBJ1-6 15 TRBV18 TRBD1 once CASSVDRASNSPLHF TGTGCCAGCTCAGTAGACAGGGCAAGTAATTCACCCCTCCACTTT
TRBJ2-7 14 TRBV6-5 - - CASSYGGKIYEQYF TGTGCCAGCAGTTACGGAGGCAAGATCTACGAGCAGTACTTC
TRBJ1-4 15 TRBV30 TRBD1 - CAWSSRDRALEKLFF TGTGCCTGGAGTTCCCGGGACAGGGCTTTGGAAAAACTGTTTTTT
TRBJ2-1 13 TRBV5-6 - - CASSYSTGDEQFF TGTGCCAGCAGTTATTCAACAGGCGATGAGCAGTTCTTC
TRBJ1-5 17 TRBV7-9 - - CASSYSWSGLGNQPQHF TGTGCCAGCAGCTACTCGTGGTCGGGACTCGGCAATCAGCCCCAGCATTTT
TRBJ1-5 18 TRBV11-2 - - CASSLARPFRDTYQPQHF TGTGCCAGCAGCTTAGCAAGGCCTTTCCGGGACACTTATCAGCCCCAGCATTTT
TRBJ1-1 14 TRBV6-5 - - CASRLQERDTEAFF TGTGCCAGCAGACTACAGGAAAGGGACACTGAAGCTTTCTTT
TRBJ2-1 15 TRBV6-6 TRBD2 - CASSYSGGRASEQFF TGTGCCAGCAGTTACTCAGGCGGGAGGGCCAGTGAGCAGTTCTTC
TRBJ2-3 16 TRBV5-6 TRBD2 - CASSLRTSGKADTQYF TGTGCCAGCAGCTTGAGGACTAGCGGGAAGGCAGATACGCAGTATTTT
TRBJ2-1 15 TRBV27 - - CASSLGRGSYNEQFF TGTGCCAGCAGTTTGGGCAGGGGCTCCTACAATGAGCAGTTCTTC
TRBJ1-2 14 TRBV6-5 - - CASSPKGPAYGYTF TGTGCCAGCAGTCCCAAGGGGCCGGCCTATGGCTACACCTTC
TRBJ1-2 15 TRBV27 TRBD1 - CASSTGTGQNYGYTF TGTGCCAGCAGTACCGGGACAGGCCAAAACTATGGCTACACCTTC
TRBJ2-6 15 TRBV12-5 - - CASGFLGAGANVLTF TGTGCTAGTGGTTTCCTCGGGGCTGGGGCCAACGTCCTGACTTTC
TRBJ1-1 14 TRBV5-1 - - CASSLGQALTEAFF TGCGCCAGCAGCTTGGGGCAGGCGCTCACTGAAGCTTTCTTT
TRBJ1-1 14 TRBV11-2 - - CASGPGGLNTEAFF TGTGCCAGTGGCCCGGGGGGGTTGAACACTGAAGCTTTCTTT